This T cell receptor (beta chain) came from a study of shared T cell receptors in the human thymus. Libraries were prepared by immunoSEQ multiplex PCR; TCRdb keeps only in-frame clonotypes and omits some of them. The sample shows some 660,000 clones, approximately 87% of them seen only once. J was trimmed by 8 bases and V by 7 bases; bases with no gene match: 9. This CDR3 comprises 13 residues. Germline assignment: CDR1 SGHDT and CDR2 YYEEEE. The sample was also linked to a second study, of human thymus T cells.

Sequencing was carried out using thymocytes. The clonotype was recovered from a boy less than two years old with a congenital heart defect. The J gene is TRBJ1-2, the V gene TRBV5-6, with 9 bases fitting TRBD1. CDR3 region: CASERTGDWGYTF. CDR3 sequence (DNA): TGTGCCAGCGAACGGACAGGGGATTGGGGCTACACCTTC. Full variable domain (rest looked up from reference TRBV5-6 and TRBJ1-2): DAGVTQSPTHLIKTRGQQVTLRCSPKSGHDTVSWYQQALGQGPQFIFQYYEEEERQRGNFPDRFSGHQFPNYSSELNVNALLLGDSALYLCASERTGDWGYTFGSGTRLTVV.